One sample yielded the 20 T cell receptor beta chains listed below, sequenced in a study of cytomegalovirus exposure and HLA in healthy donors. PCR used 60 Vbeta primers and 13 Jbeta primers. Produced via immunoSEQ multiplex PCR; TCRdb's table is partial and in-frame only. The sample lists about 140,000 clones; more than 60% were seen once. The sample taken for sequencing was PBMCs. Source of these receptors: a middle-aged man in good health and CMV-seronegative.

The CDR3 DNA reads TGTGCCACGGAGGGTCAAGGGCCTCACCACACCTTC. Encoded protein: CATEGQGPHHTF. The chain combines TRBV7-8 with TRBJ1-2; D is undetermined. Germline lookup yields CDR1 SGHVS and CDR2 FQNEAQ. The V end lost 10 bases, the J end lost 12 bases, and 21 bases lay between the germline ends. CDR3 length equals 12 residues.

The genes are TRBV7-7 and TRBJ2-1, with 11 bases aligning to TRBD2. The CDR3 is 17 residues long. Germline lookup yields CDR1 SSHAT and CDR2 FNYEAQ (reference sequence). The V and J ends lost 1 base and 9 bases, in that order; junction bases with no gene match: 11. As DNA, the CDR3 is TGTGCCAGCAGCTTAGTTCTACTAGCGGGGGCGGGGGGTGAGCAGTTCTTC. Protein sequence: CASSLVLLAGAGGEQFF.

This sequence joins TRBV6-1 and TRBJ2-7; D not certain. Trimming shortened V by 5 bases and J by 6 bases, and 8 bases separated the two germline ends. Germline V gene lookup returns CDR1 MNHNS and CDR2 SASEGT. The CDR3 is made up of 11 amino acids. In DNA, the CDR3 is TGTGCCAGCAGTCCTCCCCCCGAGCAGTACTTC. The encoded protein is CASSPPPEQYF.

The chain has TRBV5-1 and TRBJ2-7; no reliable D call. Trimming pared 4 bases from V and 3 bases from J, leaving 8 bases between. The CDR3 is made up of 12 amino acids. Germline CDR1 is SGHRS and CDR2 is YFSETQ. DNA for the CDR3: TGCGCCAGCAGCGTCTCAGGCTACGAGCAGTACTTC. Translated: CASSVSGYEQYF.

This chain links TRBV6-6 with TRBJ1-6, with TRBD1 as a possible D gene (5 bases). Germline lookup yields CDR1 MNHNY and CDR2 SVGAGI (reference sequence). With 5 bases removed from V and 6 bases from J, the gap between germline ends came to 14 bases. The CDR3 spans 15 residues. CDR3 region: CASSNRQGLNSPLHF. CDR3 nucleotide sequence: TGTGCCAGCAGTAACCGCCAGGGCCTTAATTCACCCCTCCACTTT.

The chain carries TRBV11-2 and TRBJ1-1; D is ambiguous. With 6 bases removed from V and 6 bases from J, the gap between germline ends came to 8 bases. Germline V gene lookup returns CDR1 SGHAT and CDR2 FQNNGV. The CDR3 runs to 11 residues. The DNA of the CDR3 is TGTGCCAGCAGACGTAGCGCTGAAGCTTTCTTT. It translates to CASRRSAEAFF.

The chain carries TRBV4-2 and TRBJ2-1, with TRBD2 identical over 16 bases. The CDR3 has 19 residues. Germline V CDR1 and CDR2: LGHNA, YNFKEQ. Losses at the gene ends were 4 bases for V and 2 bases for J; bases not matched to a gene: 8. The CDR3 DNA follows: TGTGCCAGCAGCCGCACCGGGACTAGCGGGGGGGCCGCCTACAATGAGCAGTTCTTC. Translated, it gives CASSRTGTSGGAAYNEQFF.

The chain uses TRBV11-2 and TRBJ1-4; D not resolved. Germline V gene sequence: CDR1 SGHAT, CDR2 FQNNGV. V lost 4 bases and J 8 bases, leaving 14 bases between the germline ends. The CDR3 has 14 amino acids. The CDR3 DNA reads TGTGCCAGCAGCTCCCCCGGGAGCTGGGAAAAACTGTTTTTT. Its protein is CASSSPGSWEKLFF.

The V and J genes are TRBV18 and TRBJ2-1, with 9 bases identical to TRBD1. The germline gives CDR1 KGHSH, CDR2 LQKENI. CDR3 length equals 17 residues. V was pared by 1 base and J by 6 bases, with 10 bases of the junction left unmatched. The CDR3: CASSPLRPGQGLNEQFF. DNA of the CDR3: TGTGCCAGCTCACCACTTAGACCGGGACAGGGTCTCAATGAGCAGTTCTTC.

This clone was picked up a small number of times. This chain links TRBV5-4 with TRBJ1-2; maybe TRBD1 (5 bases). CDR1 and CDR2 (germline): SGHNT, YYREEE (reference sequence). Between the trimmed V and J ends, which lost 3 bases and 4 bases, there was a span of 13 bases. The CDR3 length is 14 residues. CDR3 sequence reads: CASSSRDPPYGYTF. CDR3 in DNA: TGTGCCAGCAGCTCCAGGGATCCCCCCTATGGCTACACCTTC.

The rearrangement links TRBV6-5 to TRBJ2-3, with 8 bases lining up with TRBD1. The CDR3 is made up of 14 amino acids. V was pared by 6 bases and J by 3 bases, with 5 bases of the junction left unmatched. Germline CDR1 reads MNHEY; CDR2 reads SVGAGI. Here the CDR3 DNA reads TGTGCCAGCAGACTAAGGACAGGGACAGATACGCAGTATTTT. Protein product: CASRLRTGTDTQYF.

The rearrangement uses TRBV9 and TRBJ2-3; no clear D gene. V lost 3 bases, J lost 4 bases, and 12 bases lay in between. There are 14 residues in the CDR3. CDR1 and CDR2 from the germline V gene are SGDLS and YYNGEE. CDR3 loop: CASSAVGSADTQYF. CDR3 nucleotides: TGTGCCAGCAGCGCGGTGGGCTCAGCAGATACGCAGTATTTT.

The chain recombines TRBV10-3 with TRBJ1-1; 9 nucleotides align to TRBD1. The junction had 1 base not matched to a gene; V was cut back by 5 bases and J by 0 bases. The CDR3 contains 14 residues. Germline V CDR1 and CDR2: ENHRY, SYGVKD. The CDR3 nucleotides read TGTGCCATCAGTCGACAGGGGGTGAACACTGAAGCTTTCTTT. Its translation is CAISRQGVNTEAFF.

The genes are TRBV6-5 and TRBJ1-2; the match to TRBD1 covers 7 bases. V lost 4 bases, J lost 6 bases, and 5 bases stayed unmatched. CDR1 MNHEY and CDR2 SVGAGI come from the germline V gene. The CDR3 has 13 residues. CDR3 DNA: TGTGCCAGCAGTTTAACAGGGGCGGATGGCTACACCTTC. Translation: CASSLTGADGYTF.

The genes are TRBV28 and TRBJ2-2, with a possible D match to TRBD2 (5 bases). Trimming left V 3 bases short and J 5 bases short, with 10 bases between. This CDR3 comprises 14 residues. The germline gives CDR1 MDHEN, CDR2 SYDVKM. CDR3 sequence: CASSLSSGTGELFF. CDR3 in DNA: TGTGCCAGCAGTTTGTCATCGGGGACCGGGGAGCTGTTTTTT.

The rearrangement uses TRBV6-1 and TRBJ2-1, with D unresolved. From germline, CDR1 is MNHNS and CDR2 SASEGT. V was pared by 2 bases and J by 7 bases, with 6 bases between. CDR3 size: 12 residues. CDR3 nucleotide sequence: TGTGCCAGCAGTGAACCAGGTAATGAGCAGTTCTTC. Protein product: CASSEPGNEQFF.

The rearrangement uses TRBV7-2 and TRBJ1-5; 7 bases agree with TRBD1. V was pared by 5 bases and J by 4 bases, with 11 bases of the junction left unmatched. The CDR3 length is 16 residues. The V gene's germline CDR1 is SGHTA and CDR2 FQGNSA. The CDR3 nucleotides read TGTGCCAGCAGCACCCCCGGGACAGCGACAAATCAGCCCCAGCATTTT. Its protein product is CASSTPGTATNQPQHF.

This clone showed up just a few times. Other DNA sequences in this sample translate to the same CDR3. This chain connects TRBV5-1 to TRBJ1-4; 7 bases are a match to TRBD1. Germline CDR1 reads SGHRS; CDR2 reads YFSETQ. The V and J ends lost 0 bases and 7 bases, in that order; junction bases with no gene match: 3. The CDR3 has 14 residues. The CDR3 DNA follows: TGCGCCAGCAGCTTGGGACAGGGTCGTGAAAAACTGTTTTTT. This codes for CASSLGQGREKLFF.

V usage is TRBV10-3 and J usage is TRBJ1-2, with TRBD1 matching 8 bases. V lost 3 bases, J lost 4 bases, and 7 bases stayed unmatched. This CDR3 contains 15 residues. Germline CDR1 and CDR2: ENHRY and SYGVKD. This CDR3 reads CAISDNTGGTYGYTF. CDR3 DNA: TGTGCCATCAGTGATAATACAGGGGGAACCTATGGCTACACCTTC.

The chain has TRBV9 and TRBJ1-1, with TRBD1 matching over 7 bases. The germline gives CDR1 SGDLS, CDR2 YYNGEE. This CDR3 region has 14 residues. The V segment lost 7 bases and the J segment 1 base; nucleotides outside the gene matches: 7. The CDR3, as DNA: TGTGCCAGCTCTCAGGGGGGAAGGAACACTGAAGCTTTCTTT. Its translation is CASSQGGRNTEAFF.